This T cell receptor beta chain was obtained from a study of blood T cell repertoires in COVID-19. For the study at large: Samples representing acute and convalescent COVID-19 were sourced from the United States, Italy and Spain.

The V and J ends lost 3 bases and 0 bases, in that order; junction bases with no gene match: 9. Germline loops: CDR1 MGHRA, CDR2 YSYEKL. The CDR3 length is 18 residues. Sequenced by immunoSEQ multiplex PCR; TCRdb stores in-frame clones only, minus some. There are 80,000 to 130,000 clones in the sample; 88% occur only once, and around 6.9% lies in the top ten. Sequencing was performed on peripheral blood. The chain has TRBV4-1 and TRBJ1-3; 9 nucleotides align to TRBD1. The sequence was collected from a woman aged 55-70 years with acute or convalescent COVID-19. The chain's CDR3 is CASSHPGQGSLSGNTIYF. In DNA, the CDR3 is TGCGCCAGCAGCCACCCGGGACAGGGCTCCCTCTCTGGAAACACCATATATTTT.